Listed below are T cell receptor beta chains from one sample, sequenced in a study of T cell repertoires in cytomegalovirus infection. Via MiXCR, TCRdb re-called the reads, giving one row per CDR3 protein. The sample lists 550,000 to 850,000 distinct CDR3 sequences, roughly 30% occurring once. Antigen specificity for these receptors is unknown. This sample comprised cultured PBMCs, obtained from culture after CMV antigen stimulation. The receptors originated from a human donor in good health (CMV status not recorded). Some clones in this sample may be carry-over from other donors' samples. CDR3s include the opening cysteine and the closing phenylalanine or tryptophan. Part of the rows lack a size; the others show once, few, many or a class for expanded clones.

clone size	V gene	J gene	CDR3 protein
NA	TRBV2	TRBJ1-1	CASSEGGWTEAFF
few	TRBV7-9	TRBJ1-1	CASSSRGGNTEAFF
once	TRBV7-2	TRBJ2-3	CASSLEQGYADTQDF
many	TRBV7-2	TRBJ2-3	CASSASSGGTTDTQYF
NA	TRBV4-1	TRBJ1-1	CASSQVVGGFTEAFF
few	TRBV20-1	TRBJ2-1	CSARGQVGSYNEQFF
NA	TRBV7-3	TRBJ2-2	CASSLRQGIIAGELFF
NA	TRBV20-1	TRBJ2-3	CSATWAEPTQYF
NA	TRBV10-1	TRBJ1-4	CASSEFSGAGEKLFF
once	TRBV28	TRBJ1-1	CASSYPGGSETFF
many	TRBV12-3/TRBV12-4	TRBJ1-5	CASSLGRGQPQHF
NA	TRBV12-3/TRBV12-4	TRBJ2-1	CASRRTTGSYNEQFF
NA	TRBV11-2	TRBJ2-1	CASSLMAGGLNEQFF
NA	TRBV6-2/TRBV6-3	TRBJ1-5	CASSPPSPAQHF